This TCR beta chain was profiled in a study of T-cell memory formation after mild COVID-19. Notes on the study in general: CD4+ clones that contracted lay mainly in CM and EM; CD8+ ones lay in EMRA.

TCRdb passed the 5' RACE reads through MiXCR, listing each CDR3 protein once. In the table there are just under 550,000 distinct CDR3 sequences, about a fifth of which are singletons. Only a few counts were recorded for this clonotype. What it recognizes is unknown. This clonotype was sampled from an adult woman who had mild COVID-19 (a few samples of this study predate the infection). Cell type and time point are not known. The sample taken for sequencing was PBMCs or a T cell subset sorted from them (not recorded which).

CDR3 sequence reads: CGWDANYGYTF. The CDR3 DNA sequence: TGTGGGTGGGACGCTAACTATGGCTACACCTTC. V gene TRBV7-9 combines with J gene TRBJ1-2, with D perhaps TRBD1 (5 bases). Germline loops: CDR1 SEHNR, CDR2 FQNEAQ (reference sequence). There are 11 residues in the CDR3.